A selection of T cell receptor beta chains follows, all from one sample in a study of sequential checkpoint blockade in melanoma. Sequencing used immunoSEQ multiplex PCR; TCRdb keeps in-frame clones, though not all of them. The sample has 95 to 130 clones, 15% to 20% seen once. Sequences were derived from tumor tissue (inferred from file names), sampled from a patient given nivolumab and ipilimumab in sequence. The source is a human donor with melanoma. Each CDR3 is given with its conserved first and last residue. The D gene is left open where the match is weak. Part of the rows lack a size; the others show once, few, many or a class for expanded clones.

V,J,D,size,CDR3,DNA
TRBV5-1,TRBJ2-5,NA,NA,CASSSLDPQETQYF,TGCGCCAGCAGCTCTCTGGACCCACAAGAGACCCAGTACTTC
TRBV11-3,TRBJ1-6,TRBD1,large,CASSLGQENSPLHF,TGTGCCAGCAGCTTGGGACAGGAAAATTCACCCCTCCACTTT
TRBV6-8,TRBJ2-2,TRBD1,hyperexpanded,CASRGQGATGELFF,TGTGCCAGCAGGGGACAGGGGGCGACCGGGGAGCTGTTTTTT
TRBV18,TRBJ1-1,NA,NA,CASPDGRGITTEAFF,TGTGCCAGCCCAGATGGAAGAGGGATAACCACTGAAGCTTTCTTT
TRBV15,TRBJ2-7,NA,few,CATSRSSSDRPYEQYF,TGTGCCACCAGCAGGTCCTCCTCGGACAGACCCTACGAGCAGTACTTC
TRBV6-8,TRBJ2-7,NA,NA,CASMSAIYEQYF,TGTGCCAGCATGAGCGCTATATACGAGCAGTACTTC
TRBV28,TRBJ2-1,TRBD1,NA,CASSQPGQGTYNEQFF,TGTGCCAGCAGCCAACCGGGACAGGGCACCTACAATGAGCAGTTCTTC